This T cell receptor beta chain was sequenced in a study of T cell changes during pregnancy in multiple sclerosis. The CDR3 extends over 19 amino acids. The V gene's germline CDR1 is MNHEY and CDR2 SMNVEV (reference sequence). With 2 bases clipped from V and 6 bases from J, the junction kept 16 bases outside the gene matches. TCRdb's copy holds only in-frame clones and misses some; the assay was immunoSEQ multiplex PCR. The repertoire holds about 89,000 clones, with around 94% as singletons. This specimen consisted of peripheral blood, obtained in the third trimester of pregnancy. The clonotype originates from a female donor with multiple sclerosis, enrolled in a pregnancy study. J is TRBJ2-2 and V is TRBV27; 9 bases agree with TRBD2. The DNA of the CDR3 is TGTGCCAGCAGTTTAAGGGTGGGGGTTAGCGGGAGTTCGGCCGGGGAGCTGTTTTTT. It encodes CASSLRVGVSGSSAGELFF.